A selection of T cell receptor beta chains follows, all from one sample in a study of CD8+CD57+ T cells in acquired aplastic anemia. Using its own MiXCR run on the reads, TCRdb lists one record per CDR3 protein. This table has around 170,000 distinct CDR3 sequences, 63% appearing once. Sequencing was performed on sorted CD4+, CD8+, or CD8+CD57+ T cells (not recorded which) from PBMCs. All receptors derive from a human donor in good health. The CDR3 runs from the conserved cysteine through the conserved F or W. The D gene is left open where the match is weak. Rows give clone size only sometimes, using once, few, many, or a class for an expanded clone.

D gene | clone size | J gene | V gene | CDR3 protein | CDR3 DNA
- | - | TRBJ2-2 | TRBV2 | CASSEAGGDTGELFF | TGTGCCAGCAGTGAGGCCGGGGGCGATACCGGGGAGCTGTTTTTT
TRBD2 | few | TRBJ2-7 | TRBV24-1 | CATSDPTRTTSGAYEQYF | TGTGCCACCAGTGATCCGACCAGGACGACTAGCGGAGCATACGAGCAGTACTTC
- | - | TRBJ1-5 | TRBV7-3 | CASSDGGGDQPQHF | TGTGCCAGCAGCGACGGGGGGGGAGATCAGCCCCAGCATTTT
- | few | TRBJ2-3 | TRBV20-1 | CSASSGQKVVADTQYF | TGCAGTGCCAGCAGTGGACAGAAGGTGGTGGCAGATACGCAGTATTTT
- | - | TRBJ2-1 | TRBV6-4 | CASSDSLSYNEQFF | TGTGCCAGCAGTGACTCACTCTCCTACAATGAGCAGTTCTTC
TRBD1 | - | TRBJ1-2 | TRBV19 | CASSPRTGDGYTF | TGTGCCAGTAGTCCCCGGACAGGGGATGGTTACACCTTC
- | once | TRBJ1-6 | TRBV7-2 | CATTSGSYNSPLHF | TGTGCCACCACTTCGGGCTCCTATAATTCACCCCTCCACTTT
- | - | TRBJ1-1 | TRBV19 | CASSIDPIMNTEAFF | TGTGCCAGTAGTATAGATCCAATCATGAACACTGAAGCTTTCTTT
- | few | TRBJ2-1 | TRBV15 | CATSRDMDNEQFF | TGTGCCACCAGCAGAGATATGGACAATGAGCAGTTCTTC
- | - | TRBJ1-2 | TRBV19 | CASSMFGQVYYGYTF | TGTGCCAGTAGTATGTTCGGGCAGGTATACTATGGCTACACCTTC
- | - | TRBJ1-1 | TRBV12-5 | CASGLTANTEAFF | TGTGCTAGTGGTTTGACAGCGAACACTGAAGCTTTCTTT
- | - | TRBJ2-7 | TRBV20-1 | CSASWGVYEQYF | TGCAGTGCTAGTTGGGGGGTCTACGAGCAGTACTTC
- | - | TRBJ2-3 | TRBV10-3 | CAISEQDTQYF | TGTGCCATCAGTGAGCAGGATACGCAGTATTTT
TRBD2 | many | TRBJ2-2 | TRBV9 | CASSVDEREGFIGTGELFF | TGTGCCAGCAGCGTAGATGAGCGGGAGGGCTTTATCGGCACCGGGGAGCTGTTTTTT
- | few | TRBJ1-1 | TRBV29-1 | CSVSTTATEAFF | TGCAGCGTCTCTACAACGGCCACTGAAGCTTTCTTT
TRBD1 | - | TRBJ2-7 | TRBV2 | CASVRDRSSYEQYF | TGTGCCAGTGTTCGGGACAGGAGCTCCTACGAGCAGTACTTC
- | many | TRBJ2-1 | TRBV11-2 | CASSLESTLDNEQFF | TGTGCCAGCAGCTTAGAGAGTACATTGGACAATGAGCAGTTCTTC
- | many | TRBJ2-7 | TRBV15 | CATSTGTQLNEQYF | TGTGCCACCAGCACCGGGACACAACTGAACGAGCAGTACTTC
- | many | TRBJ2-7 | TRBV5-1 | CASSLEGAYEQYF | TGCGCCAGCAGCTTGGAAGGGGCCTACGAGCAGTACTTC
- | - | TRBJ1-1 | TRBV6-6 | CASSSRQMNTEAFF | TGTGCCAGCAGTTCGCGACAGATGAACACTGAAGCTTTCTTT
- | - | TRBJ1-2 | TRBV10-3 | CAISESYGGNYGYTF | TGTGCCATCAGTGAGTCCTACGGAGGGAACTATGGCTACACCTTC
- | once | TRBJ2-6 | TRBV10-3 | CAISVASSGANVLTF | TGTGCCATCAGTGTTGCGAGCTCTGGGGCCAACGTCCTGACTTTC
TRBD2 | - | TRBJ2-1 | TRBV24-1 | CATSDPAGDICNEQFF | TGTGCCACCAGTGATCCAGCGGGAGATATATGCAATGAGCAGTTCTTC
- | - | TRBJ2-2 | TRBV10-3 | CASSDWGTGELFF | TGTGCCAGCAGTGATTGGGGCACCGGGGAGCTGTTTTTT
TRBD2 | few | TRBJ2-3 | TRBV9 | CASSYGASGSTDTQYF | TGTGCCAGCAGCTACGGGGCTAGCGGAAGCACAGATACGCAGTATTTT
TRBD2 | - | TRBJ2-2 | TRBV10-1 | CASSVLKSGGNTGELFF | TGCGCCAGCAGTGTCCTCAAGAGCGGGGGAAACACCGGGGAGCTGTTTTTT
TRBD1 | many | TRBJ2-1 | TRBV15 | CATSRDPPDRPHEQFF | TGTGCCACCAGCAGAGATCCCCCGGACAGGCCCCATGAGCAGTTCTTC
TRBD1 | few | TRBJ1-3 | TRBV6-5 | CASSIAGQGSGNTIYF | TGTGCCAGCAGTATTGCCGGACAGGGCTCTGGAAACACCATATATTTT
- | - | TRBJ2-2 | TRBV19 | CASSDKPGPGELFF | TGTGCCAGTAGTGATAAACCCGGACCCGGGGAGCTGTTTTTT
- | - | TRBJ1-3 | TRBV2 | CASSEDTSREGYSGNTIYF | TGTGCCAGCAGTGAAGACACATCCAGGGAGGGTTACTCTGGAAACACCATATATTTT
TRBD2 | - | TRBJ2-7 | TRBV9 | CASSATSGGLGEQYF | TGTGCCAGCAGCGCCACTAGCGGGGGCTTGGGTGAGCAGTACTTC
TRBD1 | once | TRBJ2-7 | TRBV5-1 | CASSPGQGVNEQYF | TGCGCCAGCAGCCCGGGACAGGGGGTGAACGAGCAGTACTTC
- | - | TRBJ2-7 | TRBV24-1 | CATSDPAEVTAGSYEQYF | TGTGCCACCAGTGATCCGGCGGAGGTAACGGCAGGATCCTACGAGCAGTACTTC
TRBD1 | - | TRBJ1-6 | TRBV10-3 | CAISEGSTGDSPLHF | TGTGCCATCAGTGAGGGGTCGACAGGGGATTCACCCCTCCACTTT
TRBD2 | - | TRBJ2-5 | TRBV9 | CASNIAGEETQYF | TGTGCCAGCAACATAGCGGGGGAAGAGACCCAGTACTTC
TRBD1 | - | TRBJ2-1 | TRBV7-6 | CASSLGDRGRTLQFF | TGTGCCAGCAGCTTGGGAGACAGGGGCCGAACTCTCCAGTTCTTC
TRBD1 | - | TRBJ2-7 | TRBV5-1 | CASSLRQGAPDEQYF | TGCGCCAGCAGCTTAAGACAGGGGGCTCCAGATGAGCAGTACTTC
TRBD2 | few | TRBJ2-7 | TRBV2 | CASSPSGGYEQYF | TGTGCCAGCTCCCCGTCGGGGGGCTACGAGCAGTACTTC
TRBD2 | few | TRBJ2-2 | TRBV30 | CAWTLLAENTGELFF | TGTGCCTGGACTTTGCTAGCGGAAAACACCGGGGAGCTGTTTTTT
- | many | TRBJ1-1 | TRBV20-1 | CSASEGGGTEAFF | TGCAGTGCTAGCGAGGGGGGCGGCACTGAAGCTTTCTTT
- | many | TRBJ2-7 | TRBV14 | CASSHQPPDSYEQYF | TGTGCCAGCAGCCATCAGCCCCCGGACTCCTACGAGCAGTACTTC
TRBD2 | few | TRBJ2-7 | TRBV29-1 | CSVYSGTSAYEQYF | TGCAGCGTATATTCCGGGACTAGCGCGTACGAGCAGTACTTC
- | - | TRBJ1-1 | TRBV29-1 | CSVVSANTEAFF | TGCAGCGTTGTTTCTGCGAACACTGAAGCTTTCTTT
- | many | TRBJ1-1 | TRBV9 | CASSPQGVMNTEAFF | TGTGCCAGCAGCCCCCAAGGGGTGATGAACACTGAAGCTTTCTTT
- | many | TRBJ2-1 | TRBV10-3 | CAISESLASSSYNEQFF | TGTGCCATCAGTGAGTCACTAGCCTCTAGCTCCTACAATGAGCAGTTCTTC
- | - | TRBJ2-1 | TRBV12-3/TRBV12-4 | CASHQGYNEQFF | TGTGCCAGTCACCAGGGGTACAATGAGCAGTTCTTC
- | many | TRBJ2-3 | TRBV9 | CASSNPRVAVSDTQYF | TGTGCCAGCAGCAACCCCAGGGTAGCGGTGTCAGATACGCAGTATTTT
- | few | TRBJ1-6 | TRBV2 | CASLGQPPSPLHF | TGTGCCAGCCTAGGCCAGCCCCCATCACCCCTCCACTTT
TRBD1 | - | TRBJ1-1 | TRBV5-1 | CASSVGDSGWDTEAFF | TGCGCCAGCAGCGTTGGGGACAGCGGGTGGGACACTGAAGCTTTCTTT
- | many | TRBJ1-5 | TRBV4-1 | CASSQEGGRSQPQHF | TGCGCCAGCAGCCAAGAAGGGGGAAGGAGCCAGCCCCAGCATTTT
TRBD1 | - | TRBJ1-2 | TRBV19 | CASSRMSPGQGGIYGYTF | TGTGCCAGTAGTAGGATGAGTCCGGGACAGGGAGGAATCTATGGCTACACCTTC
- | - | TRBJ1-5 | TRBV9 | CASSPHVAGQPQHF | TGTGCCAGCAGCCCTCACGTGGCAGGTCAGCCCCAGCATTTT
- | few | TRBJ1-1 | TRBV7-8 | CASSLVGGATEAFF | TGTGCCAGCAGCTTAGTGGGGGGGGCAACTGAAGCTTTCTTT
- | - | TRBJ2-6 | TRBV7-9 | CASSSGELSGANVLTF | TGTGCCAGCAGCTCAGGGGAGCTCTCTGGGGCCAACGTCCTGACTTTC
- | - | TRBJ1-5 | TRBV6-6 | CASSYSGGGQPQHF | TGTGCCAGCAGTTACTCTGGGGGAGGTCAGCCCCAGCATTTT
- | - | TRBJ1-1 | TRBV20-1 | CSAKGRLNTEAFF | TGCAGTGCTAAGGGACGGCTAAACACTGAAGCTTTCTTT
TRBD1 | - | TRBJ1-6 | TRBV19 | CASSDRAAYNSPLHF | TGTGCCAGTAGTGACAGGGCCGCCTATAATTCACCCCTCCACTTT